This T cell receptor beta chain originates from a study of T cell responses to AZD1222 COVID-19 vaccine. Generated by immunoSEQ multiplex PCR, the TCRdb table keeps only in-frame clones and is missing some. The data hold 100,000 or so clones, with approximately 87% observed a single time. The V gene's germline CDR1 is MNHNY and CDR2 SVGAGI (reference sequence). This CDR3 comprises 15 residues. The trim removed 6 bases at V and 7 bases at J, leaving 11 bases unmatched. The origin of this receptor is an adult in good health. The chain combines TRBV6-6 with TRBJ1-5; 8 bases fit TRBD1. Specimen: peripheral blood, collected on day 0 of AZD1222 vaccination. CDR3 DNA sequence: TGTGCCAGCAGCAGCCCGGACAGGGTATGGCAGCCCCAGCATTTT. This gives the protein CASSSPDRVWQPQHF.